This TCR beta chain was sequenced during a study of PD-L1 blockade in urothelial cancer. Worth noting for this clone: What it recognizes is unknown.

Method: immunoSEQ multiplex PCR; TCRdb's copy keeps in-frame clones and lacks some. The profile shows about 84,000 clones, 82% of them singletons. The germline V and J ends were trimmed by 0 bases and 2 bases, with 7 bases remaining between them. Germline V gene sequence: CDR1 SGHDT, CDR2 YYEEEE. There are 14 residues in the CDR3. Each patient contributed between 1 and 8 total time points of blood mononuclear cells, pretreatment and during treatment. Findings of the study overall: Where pretreatment blood TCR clonality fell below the median, better survival was predicted.

The specimen was PBMCs, collected around atezolizumab (anti-PD-L1) treatment. The TCR originated in a man in his 70s with urothelial cancer. V and J are TRBV5-6 and TRBJ2-3, with D perhaps matching TRBD2 (6 bases). CDR3 DNA: TGTGCCAGCAGCTTGGGGACTACCACAGATACGCAGTATTTT. This encodes CASSLGTTTDTQYF.